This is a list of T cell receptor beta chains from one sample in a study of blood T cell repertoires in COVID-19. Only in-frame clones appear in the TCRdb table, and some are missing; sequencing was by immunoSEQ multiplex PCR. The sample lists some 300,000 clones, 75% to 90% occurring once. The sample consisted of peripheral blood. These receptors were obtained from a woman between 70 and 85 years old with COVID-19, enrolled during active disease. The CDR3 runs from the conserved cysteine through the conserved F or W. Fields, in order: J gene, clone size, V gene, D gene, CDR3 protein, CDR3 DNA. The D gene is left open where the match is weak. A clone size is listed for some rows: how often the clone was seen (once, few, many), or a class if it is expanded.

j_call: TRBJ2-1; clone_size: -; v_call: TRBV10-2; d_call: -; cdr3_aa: CASSTYEVSSYNEQFF; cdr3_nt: TGCGCCAGCAGTACTTACGAGGTGAGCTCCTACAATGAGCAGTTCTTC
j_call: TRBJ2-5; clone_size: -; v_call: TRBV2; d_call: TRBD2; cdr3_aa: CASRITGTSGGTQYF; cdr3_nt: TGTGCCAGCAGGATTACCGGGACTAGCGGGGGGACCCAGTACTTC
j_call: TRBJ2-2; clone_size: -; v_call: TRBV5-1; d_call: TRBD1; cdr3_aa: CASSLQGAGELFF; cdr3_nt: TGCGCCAGCAGCCTCCAGGGGGCCGGGGAGCTGTTTTTT
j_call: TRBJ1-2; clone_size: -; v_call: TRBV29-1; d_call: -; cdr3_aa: CSAEDTSYGYTF; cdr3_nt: TGCAGCGCTGAAGACACAAGCTATGGCTACACCTTC
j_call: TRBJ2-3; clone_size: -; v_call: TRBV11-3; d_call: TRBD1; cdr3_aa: CASSLQGGTDTQYF; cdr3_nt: TGTGCCAGCAGCTTACAGGGGGGCACAGATACGCAGTATTTT
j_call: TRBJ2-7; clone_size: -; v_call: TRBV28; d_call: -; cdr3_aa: CASSSSSGTRQQYF; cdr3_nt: TGTGCCAGCAGTTCCTCCTCCGGGACTCGGCAGCAGTACTTC
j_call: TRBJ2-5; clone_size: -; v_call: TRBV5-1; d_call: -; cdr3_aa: CASSLEPGALGETQYF; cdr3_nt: TGCGCCAGCAGCTTGGAGCCAGGGGCCCTGGGGGAGACCCAGTACTTC
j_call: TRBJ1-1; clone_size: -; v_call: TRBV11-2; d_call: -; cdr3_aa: CASSLGLSGYNTEAFF; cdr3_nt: TGTGCCAGCAGCTTAGGTCTGTCAGGATATAACACTGAAGCTTTCTTT
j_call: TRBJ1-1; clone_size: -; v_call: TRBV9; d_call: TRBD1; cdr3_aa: CASSVGAGGMNTEAFF; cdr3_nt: TGTGCCAGCAGCGTAGGGGCAGGGGGGATGAACACTGAAGCTTTCTTT
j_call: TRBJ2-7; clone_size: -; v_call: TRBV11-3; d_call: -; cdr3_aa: CASSLGRAYEQYF; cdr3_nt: TGTGCCAGCAGCTTAGGCAGGGCCTACGAGCAGTACTTC
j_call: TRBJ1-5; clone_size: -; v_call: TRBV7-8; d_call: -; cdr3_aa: CASSFQGGGQPQHF; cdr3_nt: TGTGCCAGCAGCTTTCAGGGAGGCGGTCAGCCCCAGCATTTT
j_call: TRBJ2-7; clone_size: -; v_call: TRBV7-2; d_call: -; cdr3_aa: CASSLDPSDLYEQYF; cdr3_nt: TGTGCCAGCAGCTTAGACCCTAGCGATCTCTACGAGCAGTACTTC
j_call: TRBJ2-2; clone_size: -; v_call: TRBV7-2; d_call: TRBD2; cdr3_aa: CASSQQAGLAGSGELFF; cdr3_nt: TGTGCCAGCAGCCAACAGGCGGGACTAGCGGGGAGCGGGGAGCTGTTTTTT
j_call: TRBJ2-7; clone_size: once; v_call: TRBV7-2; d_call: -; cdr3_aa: CASSLGGQSYEQYF; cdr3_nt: TGTGCCAGCAGCTTGGGGGGACAGTCCTACGAGCAGTACTTC
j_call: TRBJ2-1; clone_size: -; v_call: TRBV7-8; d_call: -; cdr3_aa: CASIPQFSYNEQFF; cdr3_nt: TGTGCCAGCATTCCGCAGTTCTCCTACAATGAGCAGTTCTTC
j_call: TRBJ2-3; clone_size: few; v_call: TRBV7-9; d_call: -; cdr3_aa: CASSSFTTSTDTQYF; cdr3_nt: TGTGCCAGCAGCTCCTTTACGACTAGCACAGATACGCAGTATTTT
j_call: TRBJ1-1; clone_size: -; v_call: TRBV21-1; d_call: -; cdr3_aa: CASILRQGARDTEAFF; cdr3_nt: TGTGCCAGCATCTTACGACAGGGGGCGCGGGACACTGAAGCTTTCTTT
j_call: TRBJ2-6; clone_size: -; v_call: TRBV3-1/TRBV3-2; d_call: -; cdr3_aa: CASSLTGGQSSGANVLTF; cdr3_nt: TGTGCCAGCAGCCTTACGGGGGGCCAGAGCTCTGGGGCCAACGTCCTGACTTTC
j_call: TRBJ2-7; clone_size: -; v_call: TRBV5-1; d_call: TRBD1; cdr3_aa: CASNPGQTYEQYF; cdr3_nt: TGCGCCAGCAACCCGGGACAGACCTACGAGCAGTACTTC
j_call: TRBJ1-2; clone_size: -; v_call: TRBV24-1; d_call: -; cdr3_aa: CATSLDRNYGYTF; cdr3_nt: TGTGCCACCAGCCTTGACAGAAACTATGGCTACACCTTC
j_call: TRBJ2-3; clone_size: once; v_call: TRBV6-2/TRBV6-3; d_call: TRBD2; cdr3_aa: CASSAINLLAGLSDTQYF; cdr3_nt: TGTGCCAGCAGTGCCATCAATTTACTAGCGGGGTTGTCAGATACGCAGTATTTT
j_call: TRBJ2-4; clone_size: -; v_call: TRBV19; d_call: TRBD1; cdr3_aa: CASSPDPGGDRGSKNIQYF; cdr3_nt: TGTGCCAGTAGCCCGGATCCGGGGGGGGACAGGGGGTCCAAAAACATTCAGTACTTC
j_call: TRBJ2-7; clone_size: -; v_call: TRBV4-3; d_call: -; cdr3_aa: CASSQERGTIDSYEQYF; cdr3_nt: TGCGCCAGCAGCCAAGAAAGGGGCACAATCGACTCCTACGAGCAGTACTTC
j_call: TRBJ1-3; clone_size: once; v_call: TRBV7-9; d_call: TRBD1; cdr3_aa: CASSPRRGGEENTIYF; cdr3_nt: TGTGCCAGCAGCCCCCGTAGAGGGGGCGAGGAAAACACCATATATTTT
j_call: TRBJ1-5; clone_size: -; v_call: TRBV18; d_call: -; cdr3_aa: CASSLAGNQPQHF; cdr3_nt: TGTGCCAGCTCACTAGCGGGAAATCAGCCCCAGCATTTT
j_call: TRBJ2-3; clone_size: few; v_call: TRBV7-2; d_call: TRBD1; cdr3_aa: CASSLGQMAAQYF; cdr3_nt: TGTGCCAGCAGCTTGGGACAGATGGCGGCGCAGTATTTT
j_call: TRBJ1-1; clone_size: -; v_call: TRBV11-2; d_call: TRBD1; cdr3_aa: CASSPDRGTEAFF; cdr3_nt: TGTGCCAGCAGCCCCGACAGGGGTACTGAAGCTTTCTTT
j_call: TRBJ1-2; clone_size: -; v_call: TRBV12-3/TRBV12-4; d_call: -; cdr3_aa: CASSPTVGHGYTF; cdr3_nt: TGTGCCAGCAGCCCGACGGTGGGGCATGGCTACACCTTC
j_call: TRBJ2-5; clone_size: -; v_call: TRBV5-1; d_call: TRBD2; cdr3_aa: CASSDRLAGGQETQYF; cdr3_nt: TGCGCCAGCAGCGACCGACTAGCGGGGGGCCAAGAGACCCAGTACTTC
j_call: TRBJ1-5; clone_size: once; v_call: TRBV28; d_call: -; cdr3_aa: CASTQGTPSQPQHF; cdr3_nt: TGTGCCAGCACTCAGGGGACGCCAAGTCAGCCCCAGCATTTT
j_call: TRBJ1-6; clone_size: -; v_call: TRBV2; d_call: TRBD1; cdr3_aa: CASSPQGAGNSPLHF; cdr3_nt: TGTGCCAGCAGCCCACAGGGGGCCGGAAATTCACCCCTCCACTTT
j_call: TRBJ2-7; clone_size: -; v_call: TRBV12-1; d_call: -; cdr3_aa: CASSSGTGDDEQYF; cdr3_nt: TGTGCCAGCAGCTCCGGGACAGGAGACGACGAGCAGTACTTC
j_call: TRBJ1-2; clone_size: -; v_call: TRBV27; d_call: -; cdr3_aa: CASRSRATGQDYGYTF; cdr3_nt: TGTGCCAGCAGATCAAGGGCCACAGGGCAAGACTATGGCTACACCTTC
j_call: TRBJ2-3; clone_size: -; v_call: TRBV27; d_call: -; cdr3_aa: CASSITQTGDTQYF; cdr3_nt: TGTGCCAGCAGTATCACCCAGACAGGAGATACGCAGTATTTT
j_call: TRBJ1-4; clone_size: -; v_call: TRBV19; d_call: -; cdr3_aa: CASRRTATNEKLFF; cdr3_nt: TGTGCCAGTAGGAGGACAGCAACTAATGAAAAACTGTTTTTT
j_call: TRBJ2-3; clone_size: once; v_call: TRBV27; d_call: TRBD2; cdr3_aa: CASSSPQRGSRDTQYF; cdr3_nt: TGTGCCAGCAGTTCGCCTCAGCGGGGGAGCCGGGATACGCAGTATTTT
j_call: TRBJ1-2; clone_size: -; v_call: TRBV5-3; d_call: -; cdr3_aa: CARSLSRGRAF; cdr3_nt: TGTGCCAGAAGCTTGAGCAGGGGTAGAGCCTTC
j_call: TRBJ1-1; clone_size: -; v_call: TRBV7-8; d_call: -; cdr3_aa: CASRSQGNTEAFF; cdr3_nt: TGTGCCAGCAGGTCCCAGGGGAACACTGAAGCTTTCTTT
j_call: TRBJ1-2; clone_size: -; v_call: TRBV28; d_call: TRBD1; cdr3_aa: CASRTGTGGGYGYTF; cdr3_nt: TGTGCCAGCAGGACCGGGACAGGGGGCGGGTATGGCTACACCTTC
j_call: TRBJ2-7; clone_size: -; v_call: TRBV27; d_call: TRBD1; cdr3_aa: CASSLPGTGREQYF; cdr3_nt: TGTGCCAGCAGTTTACCGGGGACAGGGAGAGAGCAGTACTTC
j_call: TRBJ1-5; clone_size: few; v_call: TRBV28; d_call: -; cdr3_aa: CASSLGGSNQPQHF; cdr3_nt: TGTGCCAGCAGTTTGGGGGGGAGCAATCAGCCCCAGCATTTT
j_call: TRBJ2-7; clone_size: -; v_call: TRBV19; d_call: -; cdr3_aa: CASSPDTTLYEQYF; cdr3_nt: TGTGCCAGTAGTCCCGACACGACACTCTACGAGCAGTACTTC
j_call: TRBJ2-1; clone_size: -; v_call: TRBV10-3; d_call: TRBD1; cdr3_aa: CATAGTGDRDEQFF; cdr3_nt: TGTGCCACCGCCGGGACAGGGGACCGCGATGAGCAGTTCTTC
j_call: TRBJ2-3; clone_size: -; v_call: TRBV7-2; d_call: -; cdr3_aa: CASSSYSDTQYF; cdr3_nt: TGTGCCAGCAGCTCCTACTCAGATACGCAGTATTTT
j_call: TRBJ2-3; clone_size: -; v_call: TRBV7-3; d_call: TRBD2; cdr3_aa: CASSGLAGGPDTQYF; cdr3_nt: TGTGCCAGCAGCGGACTAGCGGGGGGGCCGGATACGCAGTATTTT
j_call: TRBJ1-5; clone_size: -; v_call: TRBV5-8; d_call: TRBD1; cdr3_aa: CASSSDRGQPQHF; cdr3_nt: TGTGCCAGCAGCTCCGACAGGGGACAGCCCCAGCATTTT
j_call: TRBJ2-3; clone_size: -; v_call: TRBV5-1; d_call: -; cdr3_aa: CASSLSRGDTQYF; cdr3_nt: TGCGCCAGCAGCTTGTCGCGGGGAGATACGCAGTATTTT
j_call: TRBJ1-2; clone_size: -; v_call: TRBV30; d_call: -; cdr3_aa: CAWSPREGYTF; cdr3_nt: TGTGCCTGGAGTCCTCGGGAGGGCTACACCTTC
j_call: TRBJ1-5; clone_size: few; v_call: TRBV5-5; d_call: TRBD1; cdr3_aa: CASSLGQGERPQHF; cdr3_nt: TGTGCCAGCAGCTTGGGACAGGGGGAACGACCCCAGCATTTT
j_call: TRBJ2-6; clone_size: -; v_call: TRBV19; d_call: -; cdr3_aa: CASGPAARGLSGANVLTF; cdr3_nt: TGTGCCAGTGGCCCGGCGGCCAGGGGTTTGAGTGGGGCCAACGTCCTGACTTTC
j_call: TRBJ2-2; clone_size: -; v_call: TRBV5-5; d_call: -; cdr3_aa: CASSPRTGELFF; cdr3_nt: TGTGCCAGCAGCCCCCGCACCGGGGAGCTGTTTTTT